This passage covers 5 T cell receptor beta chains from one sample sequenced in a study of shared clonotypes between healthy human individuals. TCRdb's copy holds only in-frame clones and misses some; the assay was immunoSEQ multiplex PCR. This table holds about a million clones, over 60% found once. Sequencing was performed on memory CD4+ T cells sorted from blood. Subset reported: CD45RA-negative fraction. The receptor source for this set is a man younger than 35 in good health.

This clone was counted a single time. The chain combines TRBV7-2 with TRBJ2-3; 13 nucleotides align to TRBD2. The junction had 5 bases not matched to a gene; V was cut back by 6 bases and J by 5 bases. Germline CDR1 reads SGHTA; CDR2 reads FQGNSA. The CDR3 has 15 amino acids. CDR3 loop: CASRLAGGPVDTQYF. In nucleotides, the CDR3 is TGTGCCAGCAGACTAGCGGGAGGGCCGGTAGATACGCAGTATTTT.

V usage is TRBV23-1 and J usage is TRBJ2-7; D is undetermined. TRBV23-1 belongs to the ORF category, with a function that is uncertain. Trimming stripped 0 bases from V and 3 bases from J, with 15 bases between. The CDR3 is made up of 16 amino acids. The chain's CDR3 is CASSQSERPRHYEQYF. DNA for the CDR3: TGCGCCAGCAGTCAATCCGAGCGTCCGCGTCACTACGAGCAGTACTTC.

V and J are TRBV9 and TRBJ1-1, with D possibly being TRBD1 (5 bases). The CDR3 runs 16 residues. CDR1 SGDLS and CDR2 YYNGEE come from the germline V gene. Trimming pared 4 bases from V and 4 bases from J, leaving 20 bases between. The CDR3 spells CASSPRVGGGSTEAFF. The CDR3 nucleotides are TGTGCCAGCAGCCCCCGGGTGGGGGGGGGAAGCACTGAAGCTTTCTTT.

The chain links TRBV7-2 to TRBJ2-7, with a possible D match to TRBD1 (6 bases). This CDR3 is 12 amino acids long. Germline CDR1 and CDR2: SGHTA and FQGNSA. V was clipped by 4 bases and J by 4 bases, with 8 bases between them. CDR3 nucleotide sequence: TGTGCCAGCAGCTCAGGGGAGTACGAGCAGTACTTC. This sequence encodes CASSSGEYEQYF.

This chain joins TRBV28 and TRBJ1-1; TRBD1 is a possible D gene (6 bases). CDR3 length equals 15 residues. CDR1 MDHEN and CDR2 SYDVKM come from the germline V gene. Trimming cost V 0 bases and J 3 bases, with 11 bases left between them. The CDR3 is CASSLWGAEDTEAFF. DNA of the CDR3: TGTGCCAGCAGTTTATGGGGGGCCGAAGACACTGAAGCTTTCTTT.